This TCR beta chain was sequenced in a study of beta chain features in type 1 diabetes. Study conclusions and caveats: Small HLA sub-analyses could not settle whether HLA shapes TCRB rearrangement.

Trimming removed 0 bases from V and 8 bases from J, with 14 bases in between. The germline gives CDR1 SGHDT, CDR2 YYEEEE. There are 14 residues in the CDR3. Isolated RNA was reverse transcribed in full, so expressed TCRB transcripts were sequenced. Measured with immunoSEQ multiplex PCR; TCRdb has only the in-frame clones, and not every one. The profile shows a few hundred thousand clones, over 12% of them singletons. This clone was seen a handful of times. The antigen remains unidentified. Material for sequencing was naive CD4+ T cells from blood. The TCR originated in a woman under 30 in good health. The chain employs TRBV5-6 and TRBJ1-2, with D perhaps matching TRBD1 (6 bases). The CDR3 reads CASSLAGGARGYTF. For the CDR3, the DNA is TGTGCCAGCAGCTTGGCCGGGGGGGCTCGGGGCTACACCTTC.